These T cell receptor beta chains were read from a single sample in a study of beta chain features in type 1 diabetes. The protocol was immunoSEQ multiplex PCR, while the TCRdb copy is restricted to in-frame clones and leaves out a portion. This table holds hundreds of thousands of clones, about an eighth found once. Sample: naive CD4+ T cells from blood. Source of these receptors: a man aged 18 to 29 with type 1 diabetes. The CDR3 runs from the conserved cysteine through the conserved F or W. A D gene is named only where the DNA matches it firmly. Some rows mark clone size as missing; the rest say once, few, many or name a class of expanded clone.

d_call: NA; j_call: TRBJ2-1; clone_size: few; v_call: TRBV7-9; cdr3_nt: TGTGCCAGCAGCGCCTTGTTGGAGCTCAATGAGCAGTTCTTC; cdr3_aa: CASSALLELNEQFF
d_call: TRBD1; j_call: TRBJ1-6; clone_size: few; v_call: TRBV30; cdr3_nt: TGTGCCTGGACGGGGACAGGGGTTGTGTCACCCCTCCACTTT; cdr3_aa: CAWTGTGVVSPLHF
d_call: NA; j_call: TRBJ2-3; clone_size: few; v_call: TRBV5-1; cdr3_nt: TGCGCCAGCAGCTTGGCTAGCGAGACAGATACGCAGTATTTT; cdr3_aa: CASSLASETDTQYF
d_call: NA; j_call: TRBJ2-3; clone_size: NA; v_call: TRBV13; cdr3_nt: TGTGCCAGCAGCTTAGTCGCAGGTGGCTCCGGAGCGGATACGCAGTATTTT; cdr3_aa: CASSLVAGGSGADTQYF
d_call: TRBD2; j_call: TRBJ2-1; clone_size: NA; v_call: TRBV4-2; cdr3_nt: TGTGCCAGCAGCCAAGGGGGGGGGAATTCCTACAATGAGCAGTTCTTC; cdr3_aa: CASSQGGGNSYNEQFF
d_call: TRBD2; j_call: TRBJ2-5; clone_size: few; v_call: TRBV7-9; cdr3_nt: TGTGCCAGCAGCTCCCCCGGAGATAGCGGGGGAACCCAAGAGACCCAGTACTTC; cdr3_aa: CASSSPGDSGGTQETQYF
d_call: TRBD1; j_call: TRBJ2-3; clone_size: few; v_call: TRBV5-1; cdr3_nt: TGCGCCAGCAGCCTAAGGGGACAGGGACAAACAGATACGCAGTATTTT; cdr3_aa: CASSLRGQGQTDTQYF
d_call: NA; j_call: TRBJ1-1; clone_size: NA; v_call: TRBV9; cdr3_nt: TGTGCCAGCAGCGTGGACCCGGGCACTGAAGCTTTCTTT; cdr3_aa: CASSVDPGTEAFF
d_call: TRBD1; j_call: TRBJ1-1; clone_size: few; v_call: TRBV30; cdr3_nt: TGTGCCTGGACCAAAGGGACAGGGGGAACTGAAGCTTTCTTT; cdr3_aa: CAWTKGTGGTEAFF
d_call: NA; j_call: TRBJ2-7; clone_size: NA; v_call: TRBV18; cdr3_nt: TGTGCCAGCTCACCACAGGGCCAGGGACCCTACGAGCAGTACTTC; cdr3_aa: CASSPQGQGPYEQYF
d_call: NA; j_call: TRBJ2-7; clone_size: NA; v_call: TRBV2; cdr3_nt: TGTGCCAGCACCATCAATTACGAGCAGTACTTC; cdr3_aa: CASTINYEQYF
d_call: NA; j_call: TRBJ2-7; clone_size: few; v_call: TRBV5-6; cdr3_nt: TGTGCCAGCAGCTTGTCACAGGTCTCCTACGAGCAGTACTTC; cdr3_aa: CASSLSQVSYEQYF
d_call: NA; j_call: TRBJ2-1; clone_size: few; v_call: TRBV6-5; cdr3_nt: TGTGCCACCCGCGGGGCGCCTGGAAATGAGCAGTTCTTC; cdr3_aa: CATRGAPGNEQFF
d_call: TRBD1; j_call: TRBJ1-1; clone_size: few; v_call: TRBV5-1; cdr3_nt: TGCGCCAGCAGCTCAGGAACAGGGGACACTGAAGCTTTCTTT; cdr3_aa: CASSSGTGDTEAFF
d_call: NA; j_call: TRBJ2-7; clone_size: few; v_call: TRBV27; cdr3_nt: TGTGCCAGCAGTTTAAGACAGGAGTACGAGCAGTACTTC; cdr3_aa: CASSLRQEYEQYF
d_call: TRBD1; j_call: TRBJ2-3; clone_size: NA; v_call: TRBV10-1; cdr3_nt: TGCGCCAGCAGTGAGACCGGGACAGGGCGGATAGATACGCAGTATTTT; cdr3_aa: CASSETGTGRIDTQYF
d_call: NA; j_call: TRBJ1-5; clone_size: NA; v_call: TRBV10-3; cdr3_nt: TGTGCCATCAGTGGAGGTCTTAGCAATCAGCCCCAGCATTTT; cdr3_aa: CAISGGLSNQPQHF
d_call: NA; j_call: TRBJ1-2; clone_size: NA; v_call: TRBV28; cdr3_nt: TGTGCCACCTATCCCTTAACTTATGGCTACACCTTC; cdr3_aa: CATYPLTYGYTF
d_call: TRBD1; j_call: TRBJ1-2; clone_size: NA; v_call: TRBV25-1; cdr3_nt: TGTGCCAGCAGGGAGACAGGGTCCATCAATGGCTACACCTTC; cdr3_aa: CASRETGSINGYTF
d_call: NA; j_call: TRBJ2-7; clone_size: NA; v_call: TRBV5-1; cdr3_nt: TGCGCCAGCCGGAATGGACAGAACTACGAGCAGTACTTC; cdr3_aa: CASRNGQNYEQYF
d_call: TRBD1; j_call: TRBJ2-1; clone_size: few; v_call: TRBV25-1; cdr3_nt: TGTGCCAGCAGTTACACAGTAGGGGACAGCGCCTACAATGAGCAGTTCTTC; cdr3_aa: CASSYTVGDSAYNEQFF
d_call: NA; j_call: TRBJ2-7; clone_size: NA; v_call: TRBV7-9; cdr3_nt: TGTGCCAGCAGCAACTCCGAGCAGTACTTC; cdr3_aa: CASSNSEQYF
d_call: NA; j_call: TRBJ2-5; clone_size: NA; v_call: TRBV6-5; cdr3_nt: TGTGCCAGCAGTTGGGGCAGCCAAGAGACCCAGTACTTC; cdr3_aa: CASSWGSQETQYF
d_call: NA; j_call: TRBJ2-5; clone_size: NA; v_call: TRBV5-4; cdr3_nt: TGTGCCAGCAGCCCCGACTGGCGGGAGACCCAGTACTTC; cdr3_aa: CASSPDWRETQYF
d_call: NA; j_call: TRBJ2-7; clone_size: NA; v_call: TRBV11-2; cdr3_nt: TGTGCCAGCAGCCCAGATCCAGGAGGGCTCTACGAGCAATACTTC; cdr3_aa: CASSPDPGGLYEQYF
d_call: NA; j_call: TRBJ2-7; clone_size: NA; v_call: TRBV9; cdr3_nt: TGTGCCAGCAGCGTAGGGACGGACAGCTCCTACGAGCAGTACTTC; cdr3_aa: CASSVGTDSSYEQYF
d_call: NA; j_call: TRBJ1-2; clone_size: few; v_call: TRBV7-2; cdr3_nt: TGTGCCAGCAGCTTAGAGGCGGTATCGTATGGCTACACCTTC; cdr3_aa: CASSLEAVSYGYTF
d_call: NA; j_call: TRBJ1-1; clone_size: NA; v_call: TRBV9; cdr3_nt: TGTGCCAGCAGCGTACGGGTGCGCACTGAAGCTTTCTTT; cdr3_aa: CASSVRVRTEAFF
d_call: NA; j_call: TRBJ2-7; clone_size: NA; v_call: TRBV11-2; cdr3_nt: TGTGCCAGCAGCACCTCGGGACGGGGCTACGAGCAGTACTTC; cdr3_aa: CASSTSGRGYEQYF
d_call: NA; j_call: TRBJ2-7; clone_size: few; v_call: TRBV30; cdr3_nt: TGTGCCTGGAGTCGGCAGTCCTACGAGCAGTACTTC; cdr3_aa: CAWSRQSYEQYF
d_call: TRBD1; j_call: TRBJ1-2; clone_size: NA; v_call: TRBV7-3; cdr3_nt: TGTGCCAGCAGCCTGGGACAGGGATATGGCTACACCTTC; cdr3_aa: CASSLGQGYGYTF
d_call: TRBD1; j_call: TRBJ1-4; clone_size: few; v_call: TRBV7-9; cdr3_nt: TGTGCCAGCAGCCCGCATCCAGGGACAGTAGTTGAAAAACTGTTTTTT; cdr3_aa: CASSPHPGTVVEKLFF
d_call: TRBD1; j_call: TRBJ1-6; clone_size: NA; v_call: TRBV2; cdr3_nt: TGTGCCAGCGGGACAGAAACGGGGTCACCCCTCCACTTT; cdr3_aa: CASGTETGSPLHF
d_call: TRBD2; j_call: TRBJ2-1; clone_size: few; v_call: TRBV9; cdr3_nt: TGTGCCAGCAGCCTCACTAGCGGTGGGTGGTACAATGAGCAGTTCTTC; cdr3_aa: CASSLTSGGWYNEQFF
d_call: TRBD1; j_call: TRBJ1-5; clone_size: few; v_call: TRBV11-2; cdr3_nt: TGTGCCAGCAGCTCAACAGGGGCTGTAGGCCAGCCCCAGCATTTT; cdr3_aa: CASSSTGAVGQPQHF
d_call: TRBD1; j_call: TRBJ2-1; clone_size: few; v_call: TRBV2; cdr3_nt: TGTGCCAGCACCGTGGTCAGGGGGCTGACCTACAATGAGCAGTTCTTC; cdr3_aa: CASTVVRGLTYNEQFF
d_call: NA; j_call: TRBJ2-7; clone_size: NA; v_call: TRBV30; cdr3_nt: TGTGCCTGGAGGGATTCGATAGAGCAGTACTTC; cdr3_aa: CAWRDSIEQYF
d_call: TRBD2; j_call: TRBJ2-3; clone_size: few; v_call: TRBV7-2; cdr3_nt: TGTGCCAGCAGCTCCCTAGCGGCAAGCACAGATACGCAGTATTTT; cdr3_aa: CASSSLAASTDTQYF
d_call: TRBD2; j_call: TRBJ2-5; clone_size: few; v_call: TRBV2; cdr3_nt: TGTGCCTCAGGGAGGGACGTTCTCGAGACCCAGTACTTC; cdr3_aa: CASGRDVLETQYF
d_call: TRBD1; j_call: TRBJ2-7; clone_size: few; v_call: TRBV6-5; cdr3_nt: TGTGCCAGCCGTCGAACGGGACAGGGCAGCTACGAGCAGTACTTC; cdr3_aa: CASRRTGQGSYEQYF
d_call: NA; j_call: TRBJ2-1; clone_size: NA; v_call: TRBV27; cdr3_nt: TGTGCCAGCAGTTTAGATGGTATTTCCTACAATGAGCAGTTCTTC; cdr3_aa: CASSLDGISYNEQFF
d_call: NA; j_call: TRBJ2-5; clone_size: few; v_call: TRBV5-1; cdr3_nt: TGCGCCAGCAGCTTGGATACCGGGTTGGAGACCCAGTACTTC; cdr3_aa: CASSLDTGLETQYF
d_call: TRBD1; j_call: TRBJ1-3; clone_size: NA; v_call: TRBV13; cdr3_nt: TGTGCCAGCAGCTCCGGGACAGGGCGATACTCTGGAAACACCATATATTTT; cdr3_aa: CASSSGTGRYSGNTIYF
d_call: TRBD1; j_call: TRBJ2-2; clone_size: NA; v_call: TRBV30; cdr3_nt: TGTGCCTGGATGAGGGGGACAGGGGCCTCCGGGGAGCTGTTTTTT; cdr3_aa: CAWMRGTGASGELFF
d_call: TRBD2; j_call: TRBJ2-1; clone_size: NA; v_call: TRBV7-6; cdr3_nt: TGTGCCAGCAGCTTAACTAGCGGGGTCCCCAATGAGCAGTTCTTC; cdr3_aa: CASSLTSGVPNEQFF
d_call: NA; j_call: TRBJ2-3; clone_size: NA; v_call: TRBV5-4; cdr3_nt: TGTGCCAGCAGCCAACAGGACGGCACAGATACGCAGTATTTT; cdr3_aa: CASSQQDGTDTQYF
d_call: NA; j_call: TRBJ1-1; clone_size: few; v_call: TRBV30; cdr3_nt: TGTGCCTGGGGTATGAGAGACGCAGGCCGTTTGAACACTGAAGCTTTCTTT; cdr3_aa: CAWGMRDAGRLNTEAFF
d_call: TRBD1; j_call: TRBJ2-1; clone_size: NA; v_call: TRBV6-6; cdr3_nt: TGTGCCAGCTCCATCACAGGGGTACACTCCTACAATGAGCAGTTCTTC; cdr3_aa: CASSITGVHSYNEQFF